A selection of T cell receptor beta chains follows, all from one sample in a study of T cell repertoires in cytomegalovirus infection. For these TCRs, the target antigens are not known. TCRdb re-called the reads with MiXCR, one entry per CDR3 protein. The data contain 350,000 to 400,000 distinct CDR3 sequences, about 35% of them singletons. Sequenced material: cultured PBMCs, taken from culture after CMV antigen stimulation. These TCRs come from a human donor in good health (CMV status not recorded). Some clones in this sample may be carry-over from other donors' samples. Both conserved end residues are part of each CDR3. Fields, in order: J gene, D gene, clone size, V gene, CDR3 DNA, CDR3 protein. A D gene is named only where the DNA matches it firmly. Expanded clones are given a class, and other clones once, few, many or no size at all.

>TRBJ1-4|TRBD1|NA|TRBV7-4
TGTGCCAGCAGCTCGGACAGGACTAATGAAAAACTGTTTTTT
CASSSDRTNEKLFF
>TRBJ2-7|TRBD2|few|TRBV7-2
TGTGCCAGCAGCCGAGAGACCCTAGCGGGGGTCACCTACGAGCAGTACTTC
CASSRETLAGVTYEQYF
>TRBJ1-5|TRBD1|few|TRBV7-2
TGTGCCAGCAGCCTTCAGGGGGGATATCAGCCCCAGCATTTT
CASSLQGGYQPQHF
>TRBJ2-4|NA|NA|TRBV12-3/TRBV12-4
TGTGCCAGCAGTCCCCGCCGAGTAGAAAACATTCAGTACTTC
CASSPRRVENIQYF
>TRBJ2-3|TRBD2|few|TRBV4-1
TGCGCCAGCAGCCAAGGCTCGGGACTACTTTACACAGATACGCAGTATTTT
CASSQGSGLLYTDTQYF
>TRBJ1-1|TRBD1|NA|TRBV10-1
TGCGCCAGCGGAGAATCGACAGGGGATGCAGCTTTCTTT
CASGESTGDAAFF
>TRBJ1-5|TRBD1|once|TRBV20-1
TGCAGTGCTTCGACAGGGCGAAATCAGCCCCAGCATTTT
CSASTGRNQPQHF
>TRBJ1-2|NA|many|TRBV27
TGTGCCAGCAGCTCGCAGGGTTTCCCCCTTAACTATGGCTACACCTTC
CASSSQGFPLNYGYTF
>TRBJ2-1|TRBD2|few|TRBV7-2
TGTGCCAGCAGCTTAGCGAGCGGGAGCCACCGCTTGGAGCAGTTCTTC
CASSLASGSHRLEQFF
>TRBJ1-2|NA|many|TRBV7-8
TGTGCCAGCAGCCACCTTGCCGTCGACTATGGCTACACCTTC
CASSHLAVDYGYTF
>TRBJ2-5|NA|NA|TRBV5-5
TGTGCCAGCAGCTTGGAGGGGCGGGTCCAAGAGACCCAGTACTTC
CASSLEGRVQETQYF
>TRBJ2-1|TRBD2|few|TRBV4-1
TGCGCCAGCAGCCATCTCGGGACTAGCGGGAGGATCTCCTACAATGAGCAGTTCTTC
CASSHLGTSGRISYNEQFF
>TRBJ2-1|TRBD2|once|TRBV4-3
TGCGCCAGCAGCCAAGATATCCGGGACTATTTCAATGAGCAGTTCTTC
CASSQDIRDYFNEQFF
>TRBJ1-2|NA|NA|TRBV15
TGTGCCACCAGCAGAGAAGCCGCCTCCGGCTATGGCTACACCTTC
CATSREAASGYGYTF
>TRBJ2-7|NA|few|TRBV7-2
TGTGCCAGCAGCTTGAGGCGGAGCTCCTACGAGCAGTACTTC
CASSLRRSSYEQYF
>TRBJ1-5|TRBD1|few|TRBV28
TGTGCCAGCACACTTTCCGGGACAGGGATTCAGCCCCAGCATTTT
CASTLSGTGIQPQHF
>TRBJ2-1|NA|NA|TRBV28
TGTGCCAGCAGTTCCTACCCGGGACTCCTCCCCAATGAGCAGTTCTTC
CASSSYPGLLPNEQFF
>TRBJ2-3|TRBD1|NA|TRBV7-9
TGTGCCAGCAGCCACTTCCGGACAGGAAGCACAGATACGCAGTATTTT
CASSHFRTGSTDTQYF
>TRBJ2-5|TRBD1|many|TRBV7-2
TGTGCCAGCACCAGGGACAGGGCAGAGACCCAGTACTTC
CASTRDRAETQYF
>TRBJ2-5|NA|NA|TRBV15
TGTGCCACCAGCAGAGATAGAGGCCGTGAGACCCAGTACTTC
CATSRDRGRETQYF
>TRBJ1-1|NA|few|TRBV29-1
TGCAGCGTTGCAGAGACAGAGAACACTGAAGCTTTCTTT
CSVAETENTEAFF
>TRBJ2-6|NA|NA|TRBV6-5
TGTGCCAGCAGTCGTCGACAGGCTGGGGCCAACGTCCTGACTTTC
CASSRRQAGANVLTF
>TRBJ2-3|TRBD2|few|TRBV12-3/TRBV12-4
TGTGCCAGCAGCCAACGACTAGCGGGAGTGGTCACAGATACGCAGTATTTT
CASSQRLAGVVTDTQYF
>TRBJ2-1|NA|NA|TRBV20-1
TGCAGTGCCCCCGGGCCCCTAGCGAGGGAGACAGCCTACTACAATGAGCAGTTCTTC
CSAPGPLARETAYYNEQFF
>TRBJ1-2|TRBD1|few|TRBV20-1
TGCAGTGCTAGAGCAAAAGGACAGGGTGTTAACTATGGCTACACCTTC
CSARAKGQGVNYGYTF
>TRBJ2-3|NA|NA|TRBV7-8
TGTGCCAGCAGCCTTAGACCCAGAGACACAGATACGCAGTATTTT
CASSLRPRDTDTQYF
>TRBJ1-1|NA|NA|TRBV12-3/TRBV12-4
TGTGCCAGCAGTTTAGCCCCACCGATCGAAGCTTTCTTT
CASSLAPPIEAFF
>TRBJ2-1|TRBD2|few|TRBV6-2/TRBV6-3
TGTGCCAGCATGCTAGCGGGAGGGGGGGAGAGGCAGTTCTTC
CASMLAGGGERQFF
>TRBJ2-7|TRBD1|few|TRBV7-2
TGTGCCAGCAGCTTAAGGGGACAGCCCTACGAGCAGTACTTC
CASSLRGQPYEQYF
>TRBJ2-3|TRBD2|NA|TRBV7-9
TGTGCCAGCATCCCCCCGGGGACTAGCGGTTTTACGCAGTATTTT
CASIPPGTSGFTQYF
>TRBJ1-4|NA|NA|TRBV6-5
TGTGCCAGCAGTTACTCGTACGGCGCAAAAGGACTGTTTTTT
CASSYSYGAKGLFF
>TRBJ2-1|NA|NA|TRBV19
TGTGCCAGTAGTATCCCCTACTCCGGTTTTGGCGGGAACTACAATGAGCAGTTCTTC
CASSIPYSGFGGNYNEQFF
>TRBJ1-1|NA|NA|TRBV19
TGTGCCAGTAGTATTAACGTTATGAACACTGAAGCTTTCTTT
CASSINVMNTEAFF
>TRBJ1-6|NA|many|TRBV7-9
TGTGCCAGCAGCTTGGGAGGACTTTTCGCCTCACCCCTCCACTTT
CASSLGGLFASPLHF
>TRBJ2-4|TRBD1|NA|TRBV20-1
TGCAGTGCTAGACAGGGGGTATTTATCGACATTCAGTACTTC
CSARQGVFIDIQYF
>TRBJ2-1|NA|NA|TRBV4-2
TGTGCCAGCAGCCAAGCTCATAGCGGAGCCTACAATGAGCAGTTCTTC
CASSQAHSGAYNEQFF
>TRBJ2-2|NA|few|TRBV7-2
TGTGCCAGCAGCACTTACACCGGGGAGCTGTTTTTT
CASSTYTGELFF
>TRBJ2-7|TRBD2|few|TRBV6-6
TGTGCCAGCAGTGGAGGTCGGGCGGGAGTCCTCCCCGAGCAGTACTTC
CASSGGRAGVLPEQYF
>TRBJ1-2|TRBD1|few|TRBV7-2
TGTGCCAGCAGCTTACAGGGGGCGCCGGGAACCTTC
CASSLQGAPGTF
>TRBJ1-4|TRBD1|NA|TRBV6-2/TRBV6-3
TGTGCCAGCAGTTACCCGAATTTGGACAGGGGTGAAAAACTGTTTTTT
CASSYPNLDRGEKLFF
>TRBJ2-3|NA|NA|TRBV15
TGTGCCACCAGCAGACCAATAACAGGCACAGATACGCAGTATTTT
CATSRPITGTDTQYF
>TRBJ1-1|TRBD1|NA|TRBV7-9
TGTGCCAGCAGTGATACGGGACAGGGGGGGACTGGGGTCGCTGAAGCTTTCTTT
CASSDTGQGGTGVAEAFF
>TRBJ1-1|NA|NA|TRBV7-2
TGTGCCAGCAGCCCGGTGCCAGAGAACACTGAAGCTTTCTTT
CASSPVPENTEAFF
>TRBJ2-5|TRBD1|NA|TRBV28
TGTGCCAGCTTTACCGGGACAGTCCAAGAGACCCAGTACTTC
CASFTGTVQETQYF
>TRBJ1-1|NA|NA|TRBV7-2
TGTGCCAGCAGATTAGGTTGGCAAAGCACTGAAGCTTTCTTT
CASRLGWQSTEAFF
>TRBJ2-1|TRBD2|NA|TRBV10-3
TGTGCCATCAGTGAGTTGGGCGGGAGACGGTCACGGTATGAGCAGTTCTTC
CAISELGGRRSRYEQFF
>TRBJ2-5|TRBD2|many|TRBV7-2
TGTGCCAGCAGCCCCGGACTAGCGCAAGAGACCCAGTACTTC
CASSPGLAQETQYF
>TRBJ2-1|NA|few|TRBV12-5
TGTGCTAGTGGTTTGGTTAATAGCATTAGCTCCTACAATGAGCAGTTCTTC
CASGLVNSISSYNEQFF
>TRBJ1-6|NA|few|TRBV5-5
TGTGCCAGCAGCGGGAGACAGGACCCTTATAATTCACCCCTCCACTTT
CASSGRQDPYNSPLHF
>TRBJ2-2|NA|NA|TRBV7-3
TGTGCCAGCAGCTGGGCCGGGGAGCTGTTTTTT
CASSWAGELFF
>TRBJ2-1|NA|few|TRBV4-2
TGTGCCAGCAGTCCTGAAGTTAGCGGAAGCTTCGGCCATGAGCAGTTCTTC
CASSPEVSGSFGHEQFF
>TRBJ2-6|NA|NA|TRBV2
TGTGCCAGCATCCGGGAGCTATGGACTGGGGCCAACGTCCTGACTTTC
CASIRELWTGANVLTF
>TRBJ1-2|NA|NA|TRBV6-5
TGTGCCAGCAAGCAGGGAACGGCTGGCTACACCTTC
CASKQGTAGYTF
>TRBJ2-5|NA|NA|TRBV12-3/TRBV12-4
TGTGCCAGCAGTTTAGCTGCGGCCCAAGAGACCCAGTACTTC
CASSLAAAQETQYF
>TRBJ2-4|NA|NA|TRBV12-3/TRBV12-4
TGTGCCAGCAGTTTCAGGGCCAAAAACATTCAGTACTTC
CASSFRAKNIQYF
>TRBJ2-7|TRBD1|NA|TRBV15
TGTGCCACCAGCAGAGCCGGGACAGCCTCCTACGAGCAGTACTTC
CATSRAGTASYEQYF
>TRBJ2-7|TRBD2|NA|TRBV7-2
TGTGCCAGCAGCTTAGCAGCACTAGCGGGAGTCAACGAGCAGTACTTC
CASSLAALAGVNEQYF
>TRBJ2-5|NA|NA|TRBV6-1
TGTGCCAGCAGTGAAGCCCAGGGGCTGAAGACCCAGTACTTC
CASSEAQGLKTQYF
>TRBJ2-7|NA|NA|TRBV6-2/TRBV6-3
TGTGCCAGCACCTCCGGAAACTCCGACGAGCAGTACTTC
CASTSGNSDEQYF